The 20 T cell receptor beta chains presented below share a single source sample, sequenced in a study of blood T cells in healthy people across ages. Combining a sample-barcoded 5' primer with a J-beta primer mix, a second PCR ran for roughly 7 to 12 cycles. TCRdb independently ran MiXCR on the 5' RACE reads; one entry per CDR3 protein. The table lists roughly 1,800,000 distinct CDR3 sequences, roughly 49% of them singletons. The sequencing input was blood. The receptors here all came from a middle-aged woman in good health.

This chain joins TRBV4-2 and TRBJ2-1; 7 bases line up with TRBD2. This CDR3 region has 17 residues. Germline V gives CDR1 LGHNA, CDR2 YNFKEQ. The V segment lost 0 bases and the J segment 4 bases; nucleotides outside the gene matches: 9. In DNA form, the CDR3 reads TGTGCCAGCAGCCAAGATCCGGGGAGCGGGGCTTACAATGAGCAGTTCTTC. Its protein product is CASSQDPGSGAYNEQFF.

The gene calls are TRBV20-1 and TRBJ2-4; 7 bases fit TRBD1. The assigned J gene may be wrong: the sequence end matches TRBJ2-5 better. This CDR3 contains 13 residues. Germline V gene sequence: CDR1 DFQATT, CDR2 SNEGSKA (reference sequence). CDR3 in amino acids: CSAQKGAEETQYF. CDR3 in DNA: TGCAGTGCTCAGAAGGGGGCAGAAGAGACCCAGTACTTC.

The chain joins TRBV12-3 or TRBV12-4 to TRBJ2-5; possible D gene TRBD2, 6 bases. This CDR3 contains 14 residues. V shed 5 bases and J shed 4 bases, with 14 bases lying between them. The CDR3 nucleotides read TGTGCCAGCAGTCCCCCCGCGGGGCCAGAGACCCAGTACTTC. It is translated as CASSPPAGPETQYF.

The chain carries TRBV28 and TRBJ2-4, with D tentatively TRBD1 or TRBD2 (6 bases each). Trimming removed 10 bases from V and 7 bases from J, with 17 bases in between. The CDR3 runs 13 residues. Germline values: CDR1 MDHEN, CDR2 SYDVKM. DNA of the CDR3: TGTGCCACTTTCGGGGGCGCGTCGAACATTCAGTACTTC. Translating it yields CATFGGASNIQYF.

The chain combines TRBV2 with TRBJ2-3; D gene unclear. The V and J ends lost 7 bases and 3 bases respectively, with 11 bases between them. CDR3 length: 13 residues. Germline assignment: CDR1 SNHLY and CDR2 FYNNEI. CDR3 amino acids: CASIQVLTDTQYF. The CDR3 DNA reads TGTGCCAGCATTCAGGTGCTAACAGATACGCAGTATTTT.

A few counts support this clonotype. The chain carries TRBV7-9 and TRBJ2-1; tentatively, D is TRBD2 (5 bases). Germline CDR1 is SEHNR and CDR2 is FQNEAQ (reference sequence). The CDR3 is 14 residues long. The V gene lost 1 base and the J gene lost 8 bases, with 12 bases spanning the gap. The CDR3 loop reads CASSLDGPGDEQFF. The CDR3 nucleotides read TGTGCCAGCAGCTTAGATGGGCCCGGGGATGAGCAGTTCTTC.

V gene TRBV25-1 combines with J gene TRBJ2-1; tentative D call: TRBD1 (6 bases). The J call is in doubt because the DNA end fits TRBJ2-7 better. The CDR3 has 14 amino acids. The germline CDR1 and CDR2 sequences are MGHDK and SYGVNS. In DNA form, the CDR3 reads TGTGCCAGCGGCAGGGGACCCCCTTACAATGAGCAGTACTTC. Protein product: CASGRGPPYNEQYF.

This clonotype has more than one count but fewer than ten. V and J are TRBV4-2 and TRBJ2-3; TRBD1 matches at 7 bases. With 4 bases clipped from V and 4 bases from J, the junction kept 11 bases outside the gene matches. Germline V gene data show CDR1 as LGHNA and CDR2 as YNFKEQ. The CDR3 spans 16 residues. CDR3 in amino acids: CASSRDSRLGADTQYF. CDR3 in DNA: TGTGCCAGCAGCCGGGACAGTCGTCTCGGGGCAGATACGCAGTATTTT.

This sequence joins TRBV12-3 or TRBV12-4 and TRBJ2-1; 7 bases are a match to TRBD2. The J segment lost 7 bases and the V segment lost 7 bases, leaving 13 bases of the junction unmatched. The CDR3 sequence is 15 residues long. The CDR3 sequence: CASTPSGEGSNEQFF. The CDR3 DNA is TGTGCCAGCACCCCCTCCGGGGAGGGCAGTAATGAGCAGTTCTTC.

V usage is TRBV14 and J usage is TRBJ1-2, with D maybe TRBD1 (6 bases). Trimming pared 0 bases from V and 8 bases from J, leaving 19 bases between. The CDR3 length is 16 residues. Germline CDR1 SGHDN, CDR2 FVKESK. CDR3 amino acids: CASSQEPWGRSYGYTF. Here the CDR3 DNA reads TGTGCCAGCAGCCAAGAGCCTTGGGGGCGCAGCTACGGCTACACCTTC.

With regard to this clonotype: At one of its ends the junction is not consistent with the germline gene, which may arise from a read error. The chain uses TRBV7-7 and TRBJ2-5; 9 nucleotides agree with TRBD1. Germline-derived CDR1 and CDR2 are SSHAT and FNYEAQ (reference sequence). The CDR3 is 15 amino acids. The CDR3 sequence is CASSSGTGTQETQYF. CDR3 DNA sequence: TGTGCTAGCAGCTCCGGGACAGGGACCCAAGAGACCCAGTACTTC. Full variable domain (missing parts from reference TRBV7-7 and TRBJ2-5): GAGVSQSPRYKVTKRGQDVTLRCDPISSHATLYWYQQALGQGPEFLTYFNYEAQPDKSGLPSDRFSAERPEGSISTLTIQRTEQRDSAMYRCASSSGTGTQETQYFGPGTRLLVL.

This chain joins TRBV2 and TRBJ1-2, with TRBD1 matching over 7 bases. CDR1 SNHLY and CDR2 FYNNEI come from the germline V gene. The CDR3 is made up of 12 amino acids. The ends lost 7 bases at V and 8 bases at J; junction bases unmatched: 7. CDR3 loop: CASTTGLGGYTF. The CDR3 region has the DNA TGTGCCAGCACGACAGGGTTGGGGGGCTACACCTTC.

In this sample, this clonotype turned up a few times. The chain has TRBV7-2 and TRBJ2-3; no clear D. Germline CDR1 and CDR2: SGHTA and FQGNSA. V gave up 1 base and J gave up 6 bases, with 11 bases separating them. The CDR3 loop spans 14 amino acids. This chain's CDR3 is CASSLVVPPDTQYF. DNA for the CDR3: TGTGCCAGCAGCTTAGTGGTCCCCCCGGATACGCAGTATTTT.

The chain links TRBV25-1 to TRBJ2-7, with D perhaps matching TRBD2 (5 bases). The germline V gene has CDR1 MGHDK and CDR2 SYGVNS. This CDR3 contains 15 residues. Between the trimmed V and J ends, which lost 5 bases and 4 bases, there was a span of 18 bases. Here the CDR3 DNA reads TGTGCCAGCAGTCTGCCCGGAGGAGAGGTTTACGAGCAGTACTTC. Its protein is CASSLPGGEVYEQYF.

Note on this clonotype: The junction and the germline gene differ at one end; a read error may be behind it. The genes are TRBV20-1 and TRBJ2-3, with a possible D match to TRBD1 (5 bases). The CDR3 has 14 amino acids. Per the germline V gene, CDR1 is DFQATT and CDR2 is SNEGSKA (reference sequence). The CDR3 nucleotides are TGCAGTGCAAGAGAAAAGGGGCCCACAGATACGCAGTATTTT. Encoded protein: CSAREKGPTDTQYF.

Only a few counts were recorded for this clonotype. This chain connects TRBV20-1 to TRBJ2-5; D may be TRBD1 (6 bases). This CDR3 region has 12 residues. Trimming left V 6 bases short and J 5 bases short, with 13 bases between. CDR1 is DFQATT, CDR2 SNEGSKA, per germline (reference sequence). The CDR3: CSASAGVETQYF. CDR3 in DNA: TGCAGTGCCAGTGCAGGGGTGGAGACCCAGTACTTC.

The rearrangement links TRBV5-6 to TRBJ2-5; TRBD1 matches at 9 bases. CDR1 and CDR2 from the germline V gene are SGHDT and YYEEEE. The CDR3 contains 15 residues. V shed 4 bases and J 3 bases; nucleotides not matched to a gene: 7. For the CDR3, the DNA is TGTGCCAGCAGCAAAGAGGACAGGGGCGAAGAGACCCAGTACTTC. This sequence encodes CASSKEDRGEETQYF.

V gene TRBV12-3 or TRBV12-4 combines with J gene TRBJ1-5, with D possibly matching TRBD1 (6 bases). The CDR3 is 16 residues long. V was cut by 5 bases and J by 9 bases, with 23 bases left in between. The chain's CDR3 is CASSPSGTMGIWPQHF. The CDR3, as DNA: TGTGCCAGCAGTCCGTCCGGGACAATGGGGATTTGGCCCCAGCATTTT.

This clonotype was detected a few times. The genes are TRBV5-1 and TRBJ1-2; TRBD1 might be the D (6 bases). The CDR3 totals 15 residues. The germline V and J ends were trimmed by 2 bases and 0 bases, with 11 bases remaining between them. CDR1 is SGHRS and CDR2 is YFSETQ in the germline V gene. This chain's CDR3 is CASSFGTPTNYGYTF. Here the CDR3 DNA reads TGCGCCAGCAGCTTCGGGACACCGACTAACTATGGCTACACCTTC.

This clonotype occurred a few times. The rearrangement uses TRBV20-1 and TRBJ1-2, with D maybe TRBD1 (5 bases). This CDR3 is 16 amino acids long. Trimming removed 5 bases from V and 0 bases from J, with 19 bases in between. The V gene's germline CDR1 is DFQATT and CDR2 SNEGSKA (reference sequence). The CDR3, as DNA: TGCAGTGCTCCTCCAACCGGGGGACTGACTAACTATGGCTACACCTTC. Protein product: CSAPPTGGLTNYGYTF.